This paragraph reports one T cell receptor (beta chain). Its matching antigen is unknown. These data belong to a study of CD4 T cells in relation to SARS-CoV-2 and coronaviruses. In the study overall: Convalescent donors were aged 21 to 72, with median approximately 41 years.

General study results and limits: The assay detects memory recall responses, not culture-primed primary responses. Samples before the pandemic and after infection were not matched within any donor. SARS-CoV-2-driven expansion was significantly weaker in crossreactive than monoreactive clones.

TCRdb keeps only in-frame clones here, not all; method: immunoSEQ multiplex PCR. Of some 35,000 clones detected, approximately 88% appear once; the ten largest clones hold about a tenth. The source is an adult with COVID-19. The specimen sequenced was memory CD4+ T cells from PBMCs.

This CDR3 is CASSSLAPITDTQYF. The CDR3 DNA sequence: TGCGCCAGCAGCTCCCTAGCGCCAATCACAGATACGCAGTATTTT. V gene TRBV5-1 combines with J gene TRBJ2-3, with D perhaps TRBD2 (6 bases). Germline CDR1 reads SGHRS; CDR2 reads YFSETQ. V was cut by 3 bases and J by 2 bases, with 13 bases left in between. The CDR3 has 15 residues.